The rows below give T cell receptor beta chains drawn from one sample of a study of blood T cell repertoires in COVID-19. The assay was immunoSEQ multiplex PCR, and TCRdb's table has in-frame clones only and misses some. The data contain some 67,000 clones, 75% to 85% of them singletons. Sequencing was performed on peripheral blood. The receptors were sampled from an older woman with acute or convalescent COVID-19. CDR3s include the opening cysteine and the closing phenylalanine or tryptophan. The order of the fields is V gene, D gene, clone size, J gene, CDR3 DNA, CDR3 protein. D genes are given only for firm matches. Rows give clone size only sometimes, using once, few, many, or a class for an expanded clone.

V: TRBV7-2; D: TRBD2; size: NA; J: TRBJ2-1; DNA: TGTGCCAGCAGCTTACGGTTGAGCGGGGGGGCTTCCTACAATGAGCAGTTCTTC; CDR3: CASSLRLSGGASYNEQFF
V: TRBV10-1; D: TRBD2; size: NA; J: TRBJ2-3; DNA: TGCGCCAGCAGTGTTGGACTAGCGGGGGGATCAGATACGCAGTATTTT; CDR3: CASSVGLAGGSDTQYF
V: TRBV10-1; D: TRBD1; size: NA; J: TRBJ2-6; DNA: TGCGCCAGCAGTGAGCCGGGACAGGGGGTTACTGGGGCCAACGTCCTGACTTTC; CDR3: CASSEPGQGVTGANVLTF
V: TRBV6-5; D: TRBD1; size: few; J: TRBJ1-4; DNA: TGTGCCAGCAGGGAGACAGGGACAAATGAAAAACTGTTTTTT; CDR3: CASRETGTNEKLFF
V: TRBV7-8; D: NA; size: few; J: TRBJ2-2; DNA: TGTGCCAGCAGCAGCCAGGCTAGCGAGAACACCGGGGAGCTGTTTTTT; CDR3: CASSSQASENTGELFF
V: TRBV6-5; D: TRBD1; size: NA; J: TRBJ2-7; DNA: TGTGCCAGCAGTCGGGACAGGAGATCCTACGAGCAGTACTTC; CDR3: CASSRDRRSYEQYF
V: TRBV11-2; D: NA; size: NA; J: TRBJ2-1; DNA: TGTGCCAGCAGCCCCCGGCTAACAGGGCACGACGAGCAGTTCTTC; CDR3: CASSPRLTGHDEQFF
V: TRBV4-1; D: TRBD2; size: NA; J: TRBJ2-3; DNA: TGCGCCAGCAGCCAAGAGGGCTCTAGCGGGGGTTCCACAGATACGCAGTATTTT; CDR3: CASSQEGSSGGSTDTQYF
V: TRBV27; D: TRBD1; size: NA; J: TRBJ1-5; DNA: TGTGCCAGCAGCCGGACAGGTTTAATCCGGCCCCAGCATTTT; CDR3: CASSRTGLIRPQHF
V: TRBV7-6; D: NA; size: NA; J: TRBJ1-3; DNA: TGTGCCAGCAGCTTAGGACAGGTTATTTCTGGAAACACCATATATTTT; CDR3: CASSLGQVISGNTIYF
V: TRBV19; D: TRBD1; size: NA; J: TRBJ1-6; DNA: TGTGCCAGTCATCGGGACAGGGGGTATTCACCCCTCCACTTT; CDR3: CASHRDRGYSPLHF
V: TRBV7-9; D: NA; size: NA; J: TRBJ1-5; DNA: TGTGCCAGCAGCTCAGCCGGCAATCAGCCCCAGCATTTT; CDR3: CASSSAGNQPQHF
V: TRBV5-5; D: NA; size: NA; J: TRBJ1-1; DNA: TGTGCCAGCAGCTCCGGTTGGGAAGCTTTCTTT; CDR3: CASSSGWEAFF
V: TRBV7-6; D: TRBD1; size: few; J: TRBJ1-6; DNA: TGTGCCAGCAGCTTGGACAGGGGACATTCACCCCTCCACTTT; CDR3: CASSLDRGHSPLHF
V: TRBV9; D: NA; size: NA; J: TRBJ1-2; DNA: TGTGCCAGCAGCGTAGCTCCCTACCCCACTACTAACTATGGCTACACCTTC; CDR3: CASSVAPYPTTNYGYTF
V: TRBV7-2; D: TRBD2; size: NA; J: TRBJ2-1; DNA: TGTGCCAGCAGCTCGCAGCGGGGGGGCCATGAGCAGTTCTTC; CDR3: CASSSQRGGHEQFF
V: TRBV6-4; D: TRBD1; size: NA; J: TRBJ2-5; DNA: TGTGCCAGCAGTAAAATCCGACAGGGAAAACAGGAGACCCAGTACTTC; CDR3: CASSKIRQGKQETQYF
V: TRBV11-3; D: TRBD1; size: NA; J: TRBJ2-2; DNA: TGTGCCAGCAGCTTTACAGGGGAGCTCGGGGAGCTGTTTTTT; CDR3: CASSFTGELGELFF
V: TRBV5-4; D: NA; size: once; J: TRBJ2-2; DNA: TGTGCCAGCAGCCCCACGGGGGGCTCGGTCGGGGAGCTGTTTTTT; CDR3: CASSPTGGSVGELFF
V: TRBV3-1/TRBV3-2; D: TRBD2; size: NA; J: TRBJ2-1; DNA: TGTGCCAGCAGCTCCCAGCCGACTAGCGGGCCGGCAGATGAGCAGTTCTTC; CDR3: CASSSQPTSGPADEQFF
V: TRBV9; D: NA; size: NA; J: TRBJ2-7; DNA: TGTGCCAGCAGCGTAGGTGGGGGCTCCCTTTACGAGCAGTACTTC; CDR3: CASSVGGGSLYEQYF
V: TRBV10-3; D: NA; size: NA; J: TRBJ2-7; DNA: TGTGCCATCACCGGGGACTCTAACTACGAGCAGTACTTC; CDR3: CAITGDSNYEQYF
V: TRBV24-1; D: NA; size: NA; J: TRBJ2-3; DNA: TGTGCCACCAGTGATATCCCACGAGGTTTCGAGGCTGCCGGGTACACAGATACGCAGTATTTT; CDR3: CATSDIPRGFEAAGYTDTQYF
V: TRBV13; D: TRBD1; size: NA; J: TRBJ1-2; DNA: TGTGCCAGCAGCTTAGATTCGGACAGGGCCTACTATGGCTACACCTTC; CDR3: CASSLDSDRAYYGYTF
V: TRBV19; D: NA; size: NA; J: TRBJ2-3; DNA: TGTGCCAGTAGTTACCGCCCGGGGGATACGCAGTATTTT; CDR3: CASSYRPGDTQYF
V: TRBV9; D: TRBD1; size: NA; J: TRBJ1-2; DNA: TGTGCCAGCAGCGTAGAGGACAGGGGGCAAGGTGGCTACACCTTC; CDR3: CASSVEDRGQGGYTF
V: TRBV5-1; D: TRBD2; size: NA; J: TRBJ2-5; DNA: TGCGCCAGCGGCACTAGCGGGAAAGAGACCCAGTACTTC; CDR3: CASGTSGKETQYF
V: TRBV4-2; D: TRBD1; size: NA; J: TRBJ1-2; DNA: TGTGCCAGCAGCCAAGCAGGGGGCGGCTATGGCTACACCTTC; CDR3: CASSQAGGGYGYTF
V: TRBV4-2; D: NA; size: NA; J: TRBJ2-2; DNA: TGTGCCAGCTGGGGCAGGGGTTCAAACACCGGGGAGCTGTTTTTT; CDR3: CASWGRGSNTGELFF
V: TRBV10-1; D: NA; size: NA; J: TRBJ2-2; DNA: TGCGCCAGCAGGATGGGGGGTAACACCGGGGAGCTGTTTTTT; CDR3: CASRMGGNTGELFF
V: TRBV15; D: NA; size: NA; J: TRBJ1-1; DNA: TGTGCCACCGAGGGTCAGACGAACACTGAAGCTTTCTTT; CDR3: CATEGQTNTEAFF
V: TRBV19; D: TRBD1; size: NA; J: TRBJ2-5; DNA: TGTGCCAGTAGTCCACGACAGGGTTCCGTAAGTGAGACCCAGTACTTC; CDR3: CASSPRQGSVSETQYF
V: TRBV9; D: TRBD2; size: NA; J: TRBJ2-3; DNA: TGTGCCAGCAGCTCAGCTGGACTAGCGGGGGATACGCAGTATTTT; CDR3: CASSSAGLAGDTQYF
V: TRBV5-4; D: TRBD2; size: NA; J: TRBJ2-3; DNA: TGTGCCAGCAGCCCCCGGGGGGACCCAGATACGCAGTATTTT; CDR3: CASSPRGDPDTQYF
V: TRBV5-1; D: NA; size: once; J: TRBJ1-1; DNA: TGCGCCAGCAGCTTGTTCTCGGGAAACACTGAAGCTTTCTTT; CDR3: CASSLFSGNTEAFF
V: TRBV9; D: NA; size: NA; J: TRBJ1-2; DNA: TGTGCCAGCAGCGTAGGGGGGGGCTATGGCTACACCTTC; CDR3: CASSVGGGYGYTF
V: TRBV4-3; D: TRBD1; size: NA; J: TRBJ2-7; DNA: TGCGCCAGCAGCGTGACAGGGGAGGACGAGCAGTACTTC; CDR3: CASSVTGEDEQYF
V: TRBV7-2; D: NA; size: NA; J: TRBJ2-7; DNA: TGTGCCAGTACCCTACGCCACCAATCCTACGAGCAGTACTTC; CDR3: CASTLRHQSYEQYF
V: TRBV6-5; D: TRBD2; size: NA; J: TRBJ2-1; DNA: TGTGCCAGCAGTTACCGCGCGGGGGTGGATGAGCAGTTCTTC; CDR3: CASSYRAGVDEQFF
V: TRBV10-3; D: TRBD2; size: NA; J: TRBJ2-5; DNA: TGTGCCATCAGAACGAGCGGGGGGGCAGAGACCCAGTACTTC; CDR3: CAIRTSGGAETQYF
V: TRBV7-2; D: NA; size: NA; J: TRBJ2-3; DNA: TGTGCCAGCAGCCCGGCGGGGTGGGGCACAGATACGCAGTATTTT; CDR3: CASSPAGWGTDTQYF
V: TRBV12-3/TRBV12-4; D: TRBD1; size: once; J: TRBJ1-5; DNA: TGTGCCAGCCGCCGGGGACAGGGACCCCAGCATTTT; CDR3: CASRRGQGPQHF
V: TRBV29-1; D: TRBD1; size: NA; J: TRBJ2-7; DNA: TGCAGCGTTGGGACAGGGCGACGGTCCTACGAGCAGTACTTC; CDR3: CSVGTGRRSYEQYF
V: TRBV27; D: NA; size: NA; J: TRBJ1-3; DNA: TGTGCCAGCAGTAGCGGACAGGGAAACACCATATATTTT; CDR3: CASSSGQGNTIYF
V: TRBV19; D: TRBD1; size: few; J: TRBJ1-4; DNA: TGTGCCAGTAGTATTACCGGGACAGGAGTAAATGAAAAACTGTTTTTT; CDR3: CASSITGTGVNEKLFF
V: TRBV19; D: NA; size: once; J: TRBJ1-5; DNA: TGTGCCAGTAGCCTGACAGAATCCGCCCATCAGCCCCAGCATTTT; CDR3: CASSLTESAHQPQHF
V: TRBV5-1; D: NA; size: NA; J: TRBJ2-2; DNA: TGCGCCAGCAGCTCAGCCGTACAGGCGAACACCGGGGAGCTGTTTTTT; CDR3: CASSSAVQANTGELFF
V: TRBV7-8; D: TRBD2; size: NA; J: TRBJ2-7; DNA: TGTGCCAGCAGCCGTAGCGGGGGAACTTTCTACGAGCAGTACTTC; CDR3: CASSRSGGTFYEQYF
V: TRBV19; D: NA; size: NA; J: TRBJ2-1; DNA: TGTGCCGTCGCGGGGTACTACAATGAGCAGTTCTTC; CDR3: CAVAGYYNEQFF